This TCR beta chain is drawn from a study of blood T cell repertoires in COVID-19. Germline assignment: CDR1 LGHNA and CDR2 YSLEER. This CDR3 has 16 amino acids. The V and J ends lost 4 bases and 1 base, in that order; junction bases with no gene match: 5. Methods used by the authors: Estimation of nucleated cell counts relied on the amplification of reference gene primers. Profiled with immunoSEQ multiplex PCR; TCRdb holds only in-frame clones, not every one. That table gives V, J and clone size, and the DNA gave D and trimming. The sample has 190,000 or so clones; approximately 87% are singletons. Sequencing was carried out using peripheral blood. This sequence originates from a woman between 18 and 29 years old who had recovered from COVID-19. The genes are TRBV4-3 and TRBJ2-2, with 8 bases lining up with TRBD2. CDR3 in DNA: TGCGCCAGCAGCCGGAAAGCGGGGGAGAACACCGGGGAGCTGTTTTTT. It specifies CASSRKAGENTGELFF.